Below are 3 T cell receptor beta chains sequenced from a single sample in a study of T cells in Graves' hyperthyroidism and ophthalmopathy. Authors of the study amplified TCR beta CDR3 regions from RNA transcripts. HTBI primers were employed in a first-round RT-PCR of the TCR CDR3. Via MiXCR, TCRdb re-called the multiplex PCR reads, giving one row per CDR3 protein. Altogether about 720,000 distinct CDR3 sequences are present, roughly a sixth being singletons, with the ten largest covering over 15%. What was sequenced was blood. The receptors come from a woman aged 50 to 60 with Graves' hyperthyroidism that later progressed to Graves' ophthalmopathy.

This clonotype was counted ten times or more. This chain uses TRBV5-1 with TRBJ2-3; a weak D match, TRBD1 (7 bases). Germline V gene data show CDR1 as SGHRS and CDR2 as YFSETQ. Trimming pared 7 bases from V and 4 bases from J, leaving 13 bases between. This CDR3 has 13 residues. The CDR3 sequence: CASRQGGPDTQYF. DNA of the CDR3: TGCGCCAGCCGACAGGGAGGCCCAGATACGCAGTATTTT.

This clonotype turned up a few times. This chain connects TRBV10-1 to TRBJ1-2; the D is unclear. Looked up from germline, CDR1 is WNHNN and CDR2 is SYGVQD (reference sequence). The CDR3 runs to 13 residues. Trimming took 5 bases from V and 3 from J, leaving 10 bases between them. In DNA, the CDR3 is TGCGCCAGCAGTTTGGACGGACACTATGGCTACACCTTC. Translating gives CASSLDGHYGYTF.

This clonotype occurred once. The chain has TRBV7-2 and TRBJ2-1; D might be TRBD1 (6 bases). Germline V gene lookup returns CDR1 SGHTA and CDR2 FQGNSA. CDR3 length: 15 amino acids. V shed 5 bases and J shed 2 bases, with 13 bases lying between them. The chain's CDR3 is CASSAPGQPYNEQFF. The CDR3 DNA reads TGTGCCAGCAGCGCACCGGGACAACCCTACAATGAGCAGTTCTTC.